Reported below is one TCR beta chain. What this receptor recognizes is not known. Base qualities are not provided; no much larger clone lies one nucleotide away. The time point label here, explained by the study, means: blood sample drawn before combined kidney and bone marrow transplant. Thawed PBMCs were FACS-sorted into unstimulated Tregs (CD4+CD25+CD127-), CD4+ non-Tregs (CD4+CD25-), CD4 cells and CD8 cells. Prior to Treg sorting, thawed PBMCs were rested overnight at 37 degrees C with roughly 200 IU/ml IL-2. Patients were several combined kidney and bone marrow transplant recipients from the ITN036ST trial, and only these trial subjects had samples available. Healthy control blood was processed to PBMCs by Ficoll density gradient and cryopreserved, and patient PBMCs were collected before and after transplant. For TCRbeta CDR3 sequencing, genomic DNA was extracted from sorted cells using the QIAGEN DNeasy Blood and Tissue Kit. High-throughput TCRbeta CDR3 sequencing was carried out commercially through immunoSEQ, with PCR amplification with bias correction and internal controls included. As for the authors' bioinformatics: Unique productive TCRbeta sequences were defined by CDR3 nucleotide sequence when primers matched and otherwise by CDR3 amino acid sequence together with Vbeta and Jbeta genes. Sorting error was corrected by removing sequences shared between sorted populations at a frequency ratio of 2:1 or less, and the remaining shared sequences were assigned to the higher population. A sequence counted as donor-reactive if, in CFSE-low cells, the sequence had a frequency of at least 0.01% and was expanded at least 5-fold compared with unstimulated cells. Jensen-Shannon divergence, calculated on the top 100 TCRbeta sequences ranked by frequency, was used to quantify repertoire divergence. When a sample had multiple sequencing runs, each run was corrected for sorting error separately and the runs were then pooled. TCRdb took over this immuneACCESS table, retaining in-frame rearrangements with V and J assigned. Such tables are incomplete; in checked studies, under half of the missing clones stem from an unresolved V gene, and the remainder is unexplained. V, J and clone size are those of that table, while D and trimming were read from the DNA. The sample records tens of thousands of clones, under 98% of which are singletons. 0.3% to 0.4% of the sample comes from the top ten.

The sample originates from a study of Tregs in tolerant kidney transplant recipients (dated by TCRdb to between 2017 and 2020). Regarding the study in general: The transplants used related donors along with nonmyeloablative bone marrow transplantation, and in the human trials mixed chimerism was transient. Before combined kidney and bone marrow transplantation, this study identified donor-specific regulatory T cells using TCRbeta sequencing and then followed those same cells after transplant.

Results and caveats for the whole study, not just this receptor: In tolerant patients, donor-specific Tregs expanded more than Tregs overall, which suggests antigen-driven rather than nonspecific expansion. Although technical replication error seemed to be minimal, the question of biological reproducibility was not addressed directly. The most biologically relevant and donor-specific TCRbeta repertoire appeared to be identified by expanding Tregs with activated donor B cells. The study was constrained by small patient numbers, and validation of the findings is required in larger populations and under other immunosuppression protocols. For some patients the PCR primers changed over time, which made it impossible to compare the samples from those patients at the nucleotide level.

Source: Tregs from blood, taken before the transplant. The receptor's source is a human donor who received a combined kidney and bone marrow transplant.

The DNA sequence is as follows: TGTGCCAGCAGCACGGGACAGGCTCTAACCTACTCCTACGAGCAGTACTTC. Translated, it reads CASSTGQALTYSYEQYF. The chain is assembled from TRBV7-9 and TRBJ2-7; a stretch of 8 junction bases matches TRBD1. Measured from the cysteine to the phenylalanine, the CDR3 is 17 residues long. Of all the DNA, just the CDR3 is kept, 51 bases in frame from base 1. Trimming takes 5 bases off V and 0 bases off J; junction bases not matched to a gene: 12. Sequences SEHNR (CDR1) and FQNEAQ (CDR2) are obtained from the germline V gene (reference sequence).